This T cell receptor (beta chain) was documented in a study of beta chain features in type 1 diabetes. Study-level information: Similarity in age, gender and cell yields was seen between patients and healthy donors. Study-wide points: More deletions and fewer insertions at VDJ junctions were seen in type 1 diabetes patients.

Turning to this clone: What it binds is not known.

The entirety of the isolated RNA underwent reverse transcription, so expressed TCRB transcripts were sequenced. Produced via immunoSEQ multiplex PCR; TCRdb's table is partial and in-frame only. In the table there are fewer than 150,000 clones, about 7.1% of which are singletons. With 5 bases removed from V and 1 base from J, the gap between germline ends came to 12 bases. CDR3 size: 15 residues. From germline, CDR1 is SNHLY and CDR2 FYNNEI. This receptor was taken from a woman between 25 and 40 years old in good health. The sequencing sample was made of central memory CD4+ T cells from blood. The V gene is TRBV2, the J gene TRBJ1-5; TRBD1 might be the D (5 bases). CDR3 in amino acids: CASSYRDYSNQPQHF. The CDR3 DNA follows: TGTGCCAGCAGTTACCGGGACTACAGCAATCAGCCCCAGCATTTT.